This paragraph covers one T cell receptor (beta chain) sequence. What it binds is unknown. The source of the sample is a study of T cell responses to AZD1222 COVID-19 vaccine. Notes on the study in general: There were mostly white British donors and more females than males, and clonal diversity was possibly underestimated. All repertoire sampling was performed exclusively after the peak T cell response.

Sequencing was performed with immunoSEQ multiplex PCR; in TCRdb, only in-frame clones are kept and a portion is missing. Of about 120,000 clones listed, roughly 87% are singletons. There are 13 residues in the CDR3. V lost 2 bases, J lost 3 bases, and 8 bases lay in between. Germline loops: CDR1 LNHDA, CDR2 SQIVND (reference sequence). This TCR was recovered from an adult in good health. The source was peripheral blood, collected on day 0 of AZD1222 vaccination. The J gene is TRBJ2-7, the V gene TRBV19, with a possible D match to TRBD1 (6 bases). The CDR3 loop is CASSITDSYEQYF. As DNA, the CDR3 is TGTGCCAGTAGTATAACGGACAGCTACGAGCAGTACTTC.